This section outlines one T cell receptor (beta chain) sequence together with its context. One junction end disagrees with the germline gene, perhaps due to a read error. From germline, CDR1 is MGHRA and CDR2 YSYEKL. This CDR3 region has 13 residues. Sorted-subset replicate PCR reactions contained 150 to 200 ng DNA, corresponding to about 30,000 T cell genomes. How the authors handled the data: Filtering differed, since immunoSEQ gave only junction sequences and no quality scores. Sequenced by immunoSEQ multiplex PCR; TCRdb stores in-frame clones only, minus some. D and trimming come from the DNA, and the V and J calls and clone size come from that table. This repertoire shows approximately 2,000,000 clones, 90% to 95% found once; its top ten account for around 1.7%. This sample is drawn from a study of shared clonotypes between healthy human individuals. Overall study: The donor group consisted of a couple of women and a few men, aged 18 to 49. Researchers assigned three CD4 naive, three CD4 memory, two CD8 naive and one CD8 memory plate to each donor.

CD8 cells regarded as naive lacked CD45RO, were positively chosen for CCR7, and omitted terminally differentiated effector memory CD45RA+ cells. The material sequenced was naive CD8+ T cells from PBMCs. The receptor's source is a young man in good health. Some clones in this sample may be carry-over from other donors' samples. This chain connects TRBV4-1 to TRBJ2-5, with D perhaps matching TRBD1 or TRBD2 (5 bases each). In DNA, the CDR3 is TGCGCCAGCAGCCAAGTGGTGGGGGAGAACCAGTACTTC. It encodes CASSQVVGENQYF.